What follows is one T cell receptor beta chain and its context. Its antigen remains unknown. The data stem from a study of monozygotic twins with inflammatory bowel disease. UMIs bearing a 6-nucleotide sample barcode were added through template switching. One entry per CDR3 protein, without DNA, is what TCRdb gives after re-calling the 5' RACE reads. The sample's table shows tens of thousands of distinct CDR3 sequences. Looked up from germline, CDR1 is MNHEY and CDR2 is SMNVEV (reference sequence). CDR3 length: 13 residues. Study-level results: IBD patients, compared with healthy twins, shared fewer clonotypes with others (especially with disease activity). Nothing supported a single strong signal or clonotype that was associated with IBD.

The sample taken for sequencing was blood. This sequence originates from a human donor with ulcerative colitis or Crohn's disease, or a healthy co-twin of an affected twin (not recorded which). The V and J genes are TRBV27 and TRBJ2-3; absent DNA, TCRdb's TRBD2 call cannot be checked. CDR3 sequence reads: CASSRRTGDTQYF.